This T cell receptor (beta chain) was captured by sequencing in a study of cytomegalovirus exposure and HLA in healthy donors. Across the study: Prior work identified more than 90 million unique TCR beta sequences in about 179 million T cells. In terms of ancestry, the Caucasian-associated cluster contained 80% to 90% of the approximately 400 genotyped donors.

PCR used 60 Vbeta primers and 13 Jbeta primers. TCRdb's table, derived via immunoSEQ multiplex PCR, lists solely in-frame clones and lacks some. The sample records over 90,000 clones, 81% being singletons. The germline CDR1 and CDR2 sequences are LNHDA and SQIVND (reference sequence). The CDR3 runs to 14 residues. The V gene end was trimmed by 6 bases and the J gene end by 7 bases; junction bases not matched to a gene: 9. Regarding this clone: The antigen is not known.

The study's findings and limits: Later on, analysis showed that most CMV-associated TCR beta chains appeared to be HLA-restricted. Analysis was performed later, and it showed HLA-associated TCR beta chains to be more clonally expanded than equally common others.

This clonotype originated in a man aged 40-49 years in good health and CMV-seropositive. The V and J genes are TRBV19 and TRBJ2-7; 10 positions match TRBD1. The sequencing sample was made of PBMCs. CDR3 bases: TGTGCCAGTAGCCCGACAGGGGGCTGGATGGAGCAGTACTTC. Translated, it gives CASSPTGGWMEQYF.